These 24 T cell receptor beta chains were sequenced from one sample in a study of Ad26.COV2.S vaccination and SARS-CoV-2 variants. Treatment meaning: around 19 received Ad26.COV2.S at low or high dose, single or two shots; several received placebo; per-sample allocation not given. After the first vaccine or placebo injection, samples were drawn on day 63. Profiled with immunoSEQ multiplex PCR; TCRdb holds only in-frame clones, not every one. The top ten clones hold under 4.5% of a sample with fewer than 500,000 clones, 90% of them seen once. The sample here was peripheral blood, taken in a trial of Ad26.COV2.S vaccine versus placebo. Receptor source: a person between 18 and 65 years old who received the Ad26.COV2.S COVID-19 vaccine or a placebo.

The chain has TRBV24-1 and TRBJ2-3; 10 bases align to TRBD1. With 4 bases clipped from V and 2 bases from J, the junction kept 8 bases outside the gene matches. The CDR3 is 17 residues long. CDR1 and CDR2 from the germline V gene are KGHDR and SFDVKD. CDR3 region: CATSEPDRGLFTDTQYF. CDR3 in DNA: TGTGCCACCAGTGAGCCCGACAGGGGGCTGTTCACAGATACGCAGTATTTT.

This rearrangement joins TRBV18 to TRBJ2-1; maybe TRBD2 (6 bases). Trimming removed 1 base at V and 0 bases at J, with 10 bases between. The CDR3 sequence is 16 residues long. Germline V gene sequence: CDR1 KGHSH, CDR2 LQKENI. CDR3 sequence reads: CASSPRGGTSYNEQFF. DNA for the CDR3: TGTGCCAGCTCACCACGAGGCGGGACCTCCTACAATGAGCAGTTCTTC.

The CDR3 protein is CASSSGTGITDTQYF. The DNA for the CDR3 is TGTGCCAGCAGCTCCGGGACAGGGATCACAGATACGCAGTATTTT. This chain connects TRBV11-2 to TRBJ2-3; 9 nucleotides match TRBD1. This CDR3 has 15 residues. Germline-derived CDR1 and CDR2 are SGHAT and FQNNGV. J was trimmed by 2 bases and V by 4 bases; bases with no gene match: 4.

V gene TRBV6-6 combines with J gene TRBJ1-1, with D maybe TRBD1 (6 bases). V was shortened by 6 bases and J by 1 base, with 12 bases between the two germline ends. Germline CDR1 is MNHNY and CDR2 is SVGAGI (reference sequence). This CDR3 contains 14 residues. CDR3 loop: CASSQPGQNTEAFF. For the CDR3, the DNA is TGTGCCAGCAGCCAACCGGGACAGAACACTGAAGCTTTCTTT.

V gene TRBV18 combines with J gene TRBJ2-2; a weak D match, TRBD2 (5 bases). This CDR3 has 15 residues. CDR1 and CDR2 from the germline V gene are KGHSH and LQKENI. The V end was cut by 3 bases, the J end by 5 bases, with 13 bases between. CDR3 loop: CASSPRTVVTGELFF. CDR3 nucleotides: TGTGCCAGCTCACCCCGGACTGTGGTGACCGGGGAGCTGTTTTTT.

The genes are TRBV3-1 (or the pseudogene TRBV3-2) and TRBJ1-1; TRBD1 is a possible D gene (5 bases). The CDR3 runs to 14 residues. V was cut by 4 bases and J by 3 bases, with 12 bases left in between. Germline V gives CDR1 LGHDT, CDR2 YNNKEL (reference sequence). CDR3 sequence reads: CASSRFQGDTEAFF. CDR3 in DNA: TGTGCCAGCAGCCGGTTTCAGGGAGACACTGAAGCTTTCTTT.

J is TRBJ1-2 and V is TRBV9; no firm D call. CDR1 is SGDLS and CDR2 is YYNGEE in the germline V gene. This CDR3 contains 14 residues. V was pared by 0 bases and J by 5 bases, with 11 bases between. The CDR3 DNA reads TGTGCCAGCAGCGTAGACCAGGTTAATTATGGCTACACCTTC. Its translation is CASSVDQVNYGYTF. The variable domain in full, with the rest retrieved from reference TRBV9 and TRBJ1-2, is DSGVTQTPKHLITATGQRVTLRCSPRSGDLSVYWYQQSLDQGLQFLIQYYNGEERAKGNILERFSAQQFPDLHSELNLSSLELGDSALYFCASSVDQVNYGYTFGSGTRLTVV.

V is TRBV6-2 or TRBV6-3 and J is TRBJ1-4, with D hard to call. Between the trimmed V and J ends, which lost 6 bases and 8 bases, there was a span of 16 bases. The CDR3 covers 14 residues. The germline V gene encodes CDR1 MNHEY and CDR2 SVGEGT. CDR3 in DNA: TGTGCCAGCAGCCCCCGGGCTTTGGGGGAAAAACTGTTTTTT. The encoded protein is CASSPRALGEKLFF.

This clone was observed a single time. The chain combines TRBV10-3 with TRBJ2-7; maybe TRBD2 (5 bases). This CDR3 is built from 13 residues. Trimming removed 4 bases at V and 0 bases at J, with 7 bases between. Looked up from germline, CDR1 is ENHRY and CDR2 is SYGVKD. The CDR3 DNA follows: TGTGCCATCAGTGGGAGGTCCTCCTACGAGCAGTACTTC. The encoded protein is CAISGRSSYEQYF.

The rearrangement uses TRBV5-1 and TRBJ2-2, with TRBD2 matching over 8 bases. Trimming at V came to 7 bases and at J to 1 base, leaving 3 bases not matched to a gene. Looked up from germline, CDR1 is SGHRS and CDR2 is YFSETQ. This CDR3 has 14 residues. The CDR3 DNA reads as TGCGCCAGCCGGAGCGGGGGGAACACCGGGGAGCTGTTTTTT. Amino acids: CASRSGGNTGELFF.

The V call is TRBV9, the J call TRBJ2-3; 11 bases line up with TRBD2. In germline, CDR1 is SGDLS, CDR2 YYNGEE. The CDR3 sequence is 15 residues long. V trimming: 4 bases; J trimming: 5 bases; junction bases outside the gene matches: 6. The CDR3 protein is CASSTTSGIGDTQYF. CDR3 nucleotides: TGTGCCAGCAGCACGACTAGCGGGATTGGAGATACGCAGTATTTT.

The CDR3 spells CASSARDRIGSPLHF. CDR3 nucleotides: TGTGCCAGCAGCGCCCGGGACAGGATAGGATCACCCCTCCACTTT. The chain carries TRBV14 and TRBJ1-6, with TRBD1 identical over 8 bases. V was pared by 5 bases and J by 10 bases, with 10 bases of the junction left unmatched. The length of the CDR3 is 15 residues. Looked up from germline, CDR1 is SGHDN and CDR2 is FVKESK.

This clone was counted a few times. The gene calls are TRBV28 and TRBJ2-5; no reliable D call. The length of the CDR3 is 11 residues. Per the germline V gene, CDR1 is MDHEN and CDR2 is SYDVKM. With 2 bases removed from V and 9 bases from J, the gap between germline ends came to 7 bases. As DNA, the CDR3 is TGTGCCAGCAGTTTAACCGAGTCCCAGTACTTC. This codes for CASSLTESQYF.

On this clone itself: Other nucleotide sequences in the sample specify the same CDR3. This chain joins TRBV2 and TRBJ1-5; D gene unclear. V lost 6 bases and J 7 bases, leaving 10 bases between the germline ends. Germline V gene sequence: CDR1 SNHLY, CDR2 FYNNEI. This CDR3 has 12 amino acids. CDR3 sequence (DNA): TGTGCCAGCAGGGGTTGGGGACAGCCCCAGCATTTT. Translation gives CASRGWGQPQHF.

The chain is built from TRBV27 and TRBJ2-3, with 10 bases aligning to TRBD2. V was pared by 3 bases and J by 1 base, with 4 bases of the junction left unmatched. This CDR3 has 16 residues. Germline V gives CDR1 MNHEY, CDR2 SMNVEV (reference sequence). CDR3 DNA: TGTGCCAGCAGTTTCCTAGCGGGAGATCGCACAGATACGCAGTATTTT. Translation gives CASSFLAGDRTDTQYF.

The chain joins TRBV3-1 (or the pseudogene TRBV3-2) to TRBJ2-7; no definite D call. The CDR3 covers 15 residues. The V end lost 0 bases, the J end lost 3 bases, and 12 bases lay between the germline ends. From germline, CDR1 is LGHDT and CDR2 YNNKEL (reference sequence). The CDR3 protein is CASSQDVLGVYEQYF. CDR3 in DNA: TGTGCCAGCAGCCAAGACGTCCTGGGCGTCTACGAGCAGTACTTC.

This clone was observed once. V usage is TRBV19 and J usage is TRBJ1-3, with D perhaps matching TRBD1 (6 bases). The CDR3 runs 14 residues. V gave up 3 bases and J gave up 8 bases, with 14 bases separating them. The V gene's germline CDR1 is LNHDA and CDR2 SQIVND (reference sequence). The CDR3 sequence: CASSIDRMGDTIYF. In DNA form, the CDR3 reads TGTGCCAGTAGTATTGACAGGATGGGAGACACCATATATTTT.

This sequence joins TRBV13 and TRBJ2-1, with 8 positions matching TRBD1. J was trimmed by 5 bases and V by 5 bases; bases with no gene match: 5. Germline V gene sequence: CDR1 PRHDT, CDR2 FYEKMQ (reference sequence). The length of the CDR3 is 14 residues. Written as DNA, the CDR3 is TGTGCCAGCAGCCCTCCGGACAGGGACAATGAGCAGTTCTTC. Translating gives CASSPPDRDNEQFF.

In the case of this clone: The germline gene is not matched at one end of the junction; a read error may be the cause. V gene TRBV24-1 combines with J gene TRBJ2-7, with 8 bases fitting TRBD2. Per germline, CDR1 KGHDR and CDR2 SFDVKD. This CDR3 comprises 12 residues. For the CDR3, the DNA is TGTGCCACCCCGACCCGGGGGGGGAGGCTAAACTTC. It yields the protein CATPTRGGRLNF.

J is TRBJ1-5 and V is TRBV19, with D tentatively TRBD1 (6 bases). The CDR3 covers 17 residues. Trimming pared 6 bases from V and 0 bases from J, leaving 18 bases between. The germline V gene encodes CDR1 LNHDA and CDR2 SQIVND (reference sequence). The CDR3 nucleotides are TGTGCCAGTAGAACCACAGGGCAGCTAAATAGCAATCAGCCCCAGCATTTT. It translates to CASRTTGQLNSNQPQHF. Supplemented by reference TRBV19 and TRBJ1-5, the full variable domain reads DGGITQSPKYLFRKEGQNVTLSCEQNLNHDAMYWYRQDPGQGLRLIYYSQIVNDFQKGDIAEGYSVSREKKESFPLTVTSAQKNPTAFYLCASRTTGQLNSNQPQHFGDGTRLSIL.

The rearrangement joins TRBV7-9 to TRBJ2-7; D tentatively reads TRBD1 or TRBD2 (5 bases each). Germline values: CDR1 SEHNR, CDR2 FQNEAQ (reference sequence). This CDR3 region has 13 residues. The V gene lost 4 bases and the J gene lost 9 bases, with 16 bases spanning the gap. For the CDR3, the DNA is TGTGCCAGCAGCTGGCCGGGACGGCCGGGGCAGTACTTC. Translating it yields CASSWPGRPGQYF.

The chain links TRBV30 to TRBJ2-7, with no clear D. There are 13 residues in the CDR3. The germline CDR1 and CDR2 sequences are GTSNPN and SVGIG (reference sequence). V lost 4 bases and J 0 bases, leaving 10 bases between the germline ends. The CDR3: CAWTPRSSYEQYF. The CDR3 region has the DNA TGTGCCTGGACGCCCCGAAGCTCCTACGAGCAGTACTTC. The entire variable domain, with the rest obtained from reference TRBV30 and TRBJ2-7, is as follows: SQTIHQWPATLVQPVGSPLSLECTVEGTSNPNLYWYRQAAGRGLQLLFYSVGIGQISSEVPQNLSASRPQDRQFILSSKKLLLSDSGFYLCAWTPRSSYEQYFGPGTRLTVT.

This clone was picked up one time. This chain links TRBV25-1 with TRBJ2-2; 7 bases line up with TRBD2. CDR3 length equals 16 residues. Germline lookup yields CDR1 MGHDK and CDR2 SYGVNS. With V trimmed by 1 base and J by 3 bases, 5 bases remained unmatched. The CDR3 sequence: CASSEWEGEDTGELFF. The CDR3 DNA reads as TGTGCCAGCAGTGAATGGGAGGGTGAAGACACCGGGGAGCTGTTTTTT.

The rearrangement joins TRBV5-4 to TRBJ2-5, with D perhaps matching TRBD1 (6 bases). The V end was cut by 2 bases, the J end by 2 bases, with 25 bases between. Germline-derived CDR1 and CDR2 are SGHNT and YYREEE (reference sequence). The CDR3 runs 19 residues. CDR3 in amino acids: CASSLGQPSENLFQETQYF. The CDR3 DNA sequence: TGTGCCAGCAGCTTAGGACAGCCCTCCGAAAACTTATTTCAAGAGACCCAGTACTTC.